The present TCR beta chain was sequenced within a study of blood T cell repertoires in COVID-19. The CDR3 runs 15 residues. From germline, CDR1 is MDHEN and CDR2 SYDVKM. Trimming took 3 bases from V and 0 from J, leaving 11 bases between them. The assay was immunoSEQ multiplex PCR, and TCRdb's table has in-frame clones only and misses some. Of more than 95,000 clones listed, 75% to 85% are singletons. Sequencing was carried out using peripheral blood. This chain uses TRBV28 with TRBJ1-1; D is unclear. This sequence was found in a woman aged 45-59 years with acute or convalescent COVID-19. The CDR3 loop reads CASSFSRRMNTEAFF. As DNA, the CDR3 is TGTGCCAGCAGTTTTAGTCGGCGGATGAACACTGAAGCTTTCTTT.